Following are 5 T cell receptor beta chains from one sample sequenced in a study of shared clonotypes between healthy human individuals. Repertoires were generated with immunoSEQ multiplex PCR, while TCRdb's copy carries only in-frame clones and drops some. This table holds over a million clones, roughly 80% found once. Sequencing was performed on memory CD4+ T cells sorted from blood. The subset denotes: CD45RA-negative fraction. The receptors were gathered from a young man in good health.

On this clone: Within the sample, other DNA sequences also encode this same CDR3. The CDR3 spells CASSGGLDGNTGELFF. The CDR3 DNA is TGCGCCAGCAGTGGGGGGCTAGATGGCAACACCGGGGAGCTGTTTTTT. This rearrangement joins TRBV10-1 to TRBJ2-2; perhaps TRBD1 as D (6 bases). The CDR3 has 16 residues. V gave up 4 bases and J gave up 2 bases, with 14 bases separating them. CDR1 is WNHNN and CDR2 is SYGVQD in the germline V gene (reference sequence).

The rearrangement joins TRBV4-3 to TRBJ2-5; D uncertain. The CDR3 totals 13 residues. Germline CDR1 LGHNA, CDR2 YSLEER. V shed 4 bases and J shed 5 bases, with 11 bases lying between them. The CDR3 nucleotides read TGCGCCAGCAGCCCGTCAAGTTTGGAGACCCAGTACTTC. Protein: CASSPSSLETQYF.

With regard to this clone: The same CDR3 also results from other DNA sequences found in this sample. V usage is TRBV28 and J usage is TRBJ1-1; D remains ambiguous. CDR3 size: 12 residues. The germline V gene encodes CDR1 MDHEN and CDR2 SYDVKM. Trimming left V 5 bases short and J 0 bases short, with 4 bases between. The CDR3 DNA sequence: TGTGCCAGCAGTATTATGAACACTGAAGCTTTCTTT. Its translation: CASSIMNTEAFF. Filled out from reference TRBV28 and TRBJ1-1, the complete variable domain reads DVKVTQSSRYLVKRTGEKVFLECVQDMDHENMFWYRQDPGLGLRLIYFSYDVKMKEKGDIPEGYSVSREKKERFSLILESASTNQTSMYLCASSIMNTEAFFGQGTRLTVV.

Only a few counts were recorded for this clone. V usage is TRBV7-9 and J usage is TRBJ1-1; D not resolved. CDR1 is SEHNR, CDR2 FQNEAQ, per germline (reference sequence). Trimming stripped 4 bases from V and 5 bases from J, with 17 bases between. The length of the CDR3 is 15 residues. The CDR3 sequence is CASSSAVYEWTEAFF. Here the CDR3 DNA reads TGTGCCAGCAGCTCCGCCGTGTATGAATGGACTGAAGCTTTCTTT.

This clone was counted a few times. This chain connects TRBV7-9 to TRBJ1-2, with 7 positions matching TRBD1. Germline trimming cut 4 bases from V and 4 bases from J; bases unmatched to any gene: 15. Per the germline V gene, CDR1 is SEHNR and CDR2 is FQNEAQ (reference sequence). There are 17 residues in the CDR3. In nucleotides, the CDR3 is TGTGCCAGCAGCTATCCAAACCCCGGGACAGCATCCTATGGCTACACCTTC. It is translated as CASSYPNPGTASYGYTF.